The entry below gives a single TCR beta chain sequence along with its context. Its antigen is not known. Patients with a history of autoimmune disease or on systemic immunosuppression were excluded. The table came from immunoSEQ multiplex PCR; TCRdb's copy has only in-frame clones and leaves some out. Of about 17,000 clones in the sample, about 73% were seen once. This specimen belongs to a study of OX40 agonist ivuxolimab in advanced cancers. Whole-study context: Prior checkpoint blockade (anti-PD-1, anti-PD-L1 or anti-CTLA-4) was permitted; less than 45% had it. General observations from the study: The study did not work out the antigen specificity of the expanded peripheral T cells. Individuals who were partial responders at 0.1-3.0 mg/kg had clonal expansion that ranked among the lowest.

Per germline, CDR1 MNHEY and CDR2 SMNVEV (reference sequence). The CDR3 loop spans 14 amino acids. V was cut by 2 bases and J by 9 bases, with 17 bases left in between. Source: CD4+ or CD8+ T cells sorted from blood, taken in a trial of the OX40 agonist ivuxolimab. The receptor was isolated from an adult with an advanced solid tumor such as melanoma, head and neck, liver or kidney cancer. The chain combines TRBV27 with TRBJ2-7, with a weak D call TRBD1 (6 bases). The CDR3 here is CASSLGSQGLLQYF. CDR3 coding DNA: TGTGCCAGCAGTTTAGGTAGCCAGGGGTTGCTGCAGTACTTC.